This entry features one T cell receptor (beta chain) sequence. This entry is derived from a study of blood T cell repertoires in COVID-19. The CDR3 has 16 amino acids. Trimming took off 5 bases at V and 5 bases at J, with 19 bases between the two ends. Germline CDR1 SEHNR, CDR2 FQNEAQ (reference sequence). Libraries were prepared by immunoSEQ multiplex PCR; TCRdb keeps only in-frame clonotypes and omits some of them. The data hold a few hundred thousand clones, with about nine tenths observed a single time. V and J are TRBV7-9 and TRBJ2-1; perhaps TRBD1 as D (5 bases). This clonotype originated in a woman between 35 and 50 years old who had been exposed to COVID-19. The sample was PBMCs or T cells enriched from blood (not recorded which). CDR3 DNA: TGTGCCAGCAGCCCAGGGTCGGCTATACCTAACAATGAGCAGTTCTTC. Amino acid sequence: CASSPGSAIPNNEQFF.